These 13 T cell receptor beta chains originate from one sample sequenced in a study of blood T cell repertoires in COVID-19. Clones were sequenced by immunoSEQ multiplex PCR, and TCRdb holds only the in-frame ones, with some missing. The data hold roughly 120,000 clones, with about 85% observed a single time. Material for sequencing was peripheral blood. These receptors were taken from a human donor in a cohort sampled during active COVID-19.

V is TRBV6-5 and J is TRBJ1-1; 7 bases are a match to TRBD1. Germline values: CDR1 MNHEY, CDR2 SVGAGI. With 3 bases clipped from V and 4 bases from J, the junction kept 8 bases outside the gene matches. The CDR3 extends over 15 amino acids. The CDR3 protein is CASSYITGVGTEAFF. CDR3 bases: TGTGCCAGCAGTTATATTACAGGGGTTGGCACTGAAGCTTTCTTT.

The J gene is TRBJ2-2, the V gene TRBV7-2; 9 bases align to TRBD2. V trimming: 2 bases; J trimming: 5 bases; junction bases outside the gene matches: 6. Germline assignment: CDR1 SGHTA and CDR2 FQGNSA. CDR3 length: 16 residues. The CDR3 nucleotides read TGTGCCAGCAGCTTATTGTTAGCGGGGGCTACCGGGGAGCTGTTTTTT. Amino acid sequence: CASSLLLAGATGELFF. Drawing the rest from reference TRBV7-2 and TRBJ2-2, the complete variable domain is GAGVSQSPSNKVTEKGKDVELRCDPISGHTALYWYRQSLGQGLEFLIYFQGNSAPDKSGLPSDRFSAERTGGSVSTLTIQRTQQEDSAVYLCASSLLLAGATGELFFGEGSRLTVL.

The V and J genes are TRBV12-5 and TRBJ2-3; maybe TRBD2 (7 bases). In germline, CDR1 is LGHNT, CDR2 FRNRAP. CDR3 length equals 13 residues. V lost 6 bases to trimming and J lost 4 bases, with 11 bases between them. CDR3 sequence reads: CASGLGGADTQYF. The CDR3 coding sequence is TGTGCTAGTGGGCTAGGGGGGGCAGATACGCAGTATTTT.

V and J are TRBV25-1 and TRBJ2-1; 7 bases are a match to TRBD2. From germline, CDR1 is MGHDK and CDR2 SYGVNS. The CDR3 extends over 15 amino acids. V shed 5 bases, J shed 9 bases, and the junction held 13 bases outside the gene matches. The CDR3 sequence is CASSSTGTIKSEQFF. Here the CDR3 DNA reads TGTGCCAGCAGTTCCACCGGGACTATAAAGAGTGAGCAGTTCTTC. Full variable domain (rest looked up from reference TRBV25-1 and TRBJ2-1): EADIYQTPRYLVIGTGKKITLECSQTMGHDKMYWYQQDPGMELHLIHYSYGVNSTEKGDLSSESTVSRIRTEHFPLTLESARPSHTSQYLCASSSTGTIKSEQFFGPGTRLTVL.

This clone was recorded a few times. The V call is TRBV7-2, the J call TRBJ1-5; unclear D gene. Trimming took off 5 bases at V and 5 bases at J, with 13 bases between the two ends. Germline V gives CDR1 SGHTA, CDR2 FQGNSA. The length of the CDR3 is 14 residues. In nucleotides, the CDR3 is TGTGCCAGCAGCCCTGGTGGGCAATATCAGCCCCAGCATTTT. Amino acids: CASSPGGQYQPQHF.

The chain recombines TRBV25-1 with TRBJ2-1, with TRBD2 identical over 15 bases. This CDR3 has 16 residues. Germline CDR1 reads MGHDK; CDR2 reads SYGVNS. The trim removed 6 bases at V and 9 bases at J, leaving 9 bases unmatched. CDR3 sequence: CASSGLAGGPIGEQFF. CDR3 bases: TGTGCCAGCAGCGGACTAGCGGGGGGGCCTATAGGTGAGCAGTTCTTC.

This chain connects TRBV7-2 to TRBJ1-6; 8 bases are a match to TRBD1. Per the germline V gene, CDR1 is SGHTA and CDR2 is FQGNSA. This CDR3 comprises 14 residues. Trimming removed 4 bases from V and 11 bases from J; junction bases left unmatched: 7. DNA of the CDR3: TGTGCCAGCAGCTCTGGACAGGGCGGGGCACCCCTCCACTTT. Translation gives CASSSGQGGAPLHF.

The chain uses TRBV5-1 and TRBJ2-7, with 7 bases fitting TRBD2. This CDR3 comprises 15 residues. V lost 3 bases and J lost 1; bases outside the gene matches: 7. CDR1 SGHRS and CDR2 YFSETQ come from the germline V gene. The CDR3: CASSSPSGSSYEQYF. CDR3 nucleotides: TGCGCCAGCAGCTCCCCTAGCGGTTCTTCCTACGAGCAGTACTTC.

V usage is TRBV19 and J usage is TRBJ1-2, with 7 bases lining up with TRBD1. Germline V gene sequence: CDR1 LNHDA, CDR2 SQIVND (reference sequence). The CDR3 is 14 amino acids. V lost 1 base and J lost 6; bases outside the gene matches: 5. The CDR3 DNA follows: TGTGCCAGTAGTATAGGTAGGGGGCACGATGGCTACACCTTC. This encodes CASSIGRGHDGYTF.

The chain joins TRBV10-3 to TRBJ1-3; D unresolved. V was clipped by 10 bases and J by 0 bases, with 10 bases between them. Germline CDR1 and CDR2: ENHRY and SYGVKD. This CDR3 has 13 amino acids. CDR3 nucleotides: TGTGCCAGTAACTCCTTCTCTGGAAACACCATATATTTT. Protein sequence: CASNSFSGNTIYF.

V is TRBV5-1 and J is TRBJ1-6, with 7 bases that match TRBD1. The CDR3 spans 17 residues. Germline-derived CDR1 and CDR2 are SGHRS and YFSETQ. The junction had 10 bases not matched to a gene; V was cut back by 0 bases and J by 7 bases. CDR3 nucleotides: TGCGCCAGCAGCTTGGGTTGGCAGGCAGGGGGAAATTCACCCCTCCACTTT. This translates into CASSLGWQAGGNSPLHF.

The V and J genes are TRBV15 and TRBJ2-3, with a weak D call TRBD1 (5 bases). The CDR3 has 15 amino acids. CDR1 is LNHNV and CDR2 is YYDKDF in the germline V gene (reference sequence). Trimming stripped 5 bases from V and 4 bases from J, with 16 bases between. The CDR3 spells CATSLGQGIADTQYF. The CDR3 DNA is TGTGCCACCAGCCTCGGCCAGGGCATTGCAGATACGCAGTATTTT.

The genes are TRBV20-1 and TRBJ2-7, with 9 bases that match TRBD2. The CDR3 sequence is 14 residues long. With V trimmed by 3 bases and J by 3 bases, 6 bases remained unmatched. CDR1 and CDR2 (germline): DFQATT, SNEGSKA (reference sequence). Written as DNA, the CDR3 is TGCAGTGCTAGTAGGCGGGGGGGCCTCTACGAGCAGTACTTC. Protein: CSASRRGGLYEQYF.